This T cell receptor beta chain was captured in a study of T-cell memory formation after mild COVID-19. About the study: Clustering of TCRs was largely donor specific. Study results and caveats: What remained unconfirmed was the SARS-CoV-2 specificity of second-wave clones peaking on day 37. Pre-infection memory held some responding clones, suggesting pre-existing cross-reactive T cells responded. While clones contracting from day 15 to 85 were balanced between CD4 and CD8, later expanders leaned CD4+.

TCRdb called the 5' RACE reads again in MiXCR, with one record for every CDR3 protein. The repertoire holds roughly 110,000 distinct CDR3 sequences, with around 14% as singletons. In germline, CDR1 is SGHRS, CDR2 YFSETQ. The CDR3 loop spans 15 amino acids. V lost 4 bases, J lost 0 bases, and 5 bases stayed unmatched. Concerning this clonotype: What it binds is not known. This could be a read error, since a much larger clone is one nucleotide away.

Input material: PBMCs or a T cell subset sorted from them (not recorded which). This sequence originates from a man aged 18 to 30 who had mild COVID-19 (a few samples of this study predate the infection). Cell type and time point are not known. The chain has TRBV5-1 and TRBJ1-1, with 8 bases fitting TRBD1. Here the CDR3 reads CASSHRQGMNTEAFF. CDR3 coding DNA: TGCGCCAGCAGCCACCGACAGGGGATGAACACTGAAGCTTTCTTT.